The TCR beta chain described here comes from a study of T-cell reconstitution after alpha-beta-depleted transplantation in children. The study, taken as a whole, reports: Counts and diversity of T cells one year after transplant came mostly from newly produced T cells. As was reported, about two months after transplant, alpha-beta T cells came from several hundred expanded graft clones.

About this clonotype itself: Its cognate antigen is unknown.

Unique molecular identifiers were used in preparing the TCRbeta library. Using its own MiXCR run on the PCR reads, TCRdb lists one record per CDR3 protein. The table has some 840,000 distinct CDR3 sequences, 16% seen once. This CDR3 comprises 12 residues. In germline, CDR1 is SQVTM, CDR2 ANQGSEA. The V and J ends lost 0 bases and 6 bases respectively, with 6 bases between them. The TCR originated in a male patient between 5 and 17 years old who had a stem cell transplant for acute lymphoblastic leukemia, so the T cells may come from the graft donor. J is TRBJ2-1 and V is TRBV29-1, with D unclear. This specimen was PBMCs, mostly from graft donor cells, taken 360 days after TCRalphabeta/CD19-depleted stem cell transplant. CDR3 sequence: CSVEELLNEQFF. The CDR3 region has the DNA TGCAGCGTTGAAGAACTACTCAATGAGCAGTTCTTC.